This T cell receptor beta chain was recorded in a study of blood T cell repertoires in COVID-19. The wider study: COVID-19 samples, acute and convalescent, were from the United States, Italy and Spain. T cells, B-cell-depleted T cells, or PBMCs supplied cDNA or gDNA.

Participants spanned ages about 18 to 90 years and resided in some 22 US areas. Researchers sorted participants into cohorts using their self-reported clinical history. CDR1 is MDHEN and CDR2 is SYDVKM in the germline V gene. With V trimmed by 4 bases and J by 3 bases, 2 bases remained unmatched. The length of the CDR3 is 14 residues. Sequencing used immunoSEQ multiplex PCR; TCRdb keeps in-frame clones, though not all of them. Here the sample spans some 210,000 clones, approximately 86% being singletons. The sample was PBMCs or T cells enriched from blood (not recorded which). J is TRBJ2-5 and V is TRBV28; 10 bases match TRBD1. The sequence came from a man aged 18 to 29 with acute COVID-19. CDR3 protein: CASSSGTGEETQYF. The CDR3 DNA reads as TGTGCCAGCAGTTCCGGGACAGGGGAAGAGACCCAGTACTTC.